This T cell receptor beta chain originates from a study of early T cells in non-severe SARS-CoV-2 infection. Of note for this clonotype: This could be a read error, since a much larger clone is one nucleotide away.

The CDR3 extends over 16 amino acids. Germline V gene lookup returns CDR1 LGHNA and CDR2 YSLEER. V lost 1 base and J 2 bases, leaving 15 bases between the germline ends. Attachment of unique molecular identifiers was made to individual cDNA molecules. MiXCR was run by TCRdb on the 5' RACE reads, yielding one entry per CDR3 protein. In the table there are 50,000 to 65,000 distinct CDR3 sequences, 12% of which are singletons. Sequenced material: whole blood. The TCR sequence derives from an adult who was a healthcare worker with PCR-confirmed SARS-CoV-2 infection or an uninfected control (not recorded which). J is TRBJ2-7 and V is TRBV4-3; D is possibly TRBD2 (5 bases). CDR3 coding DNA: TGCGCCAGCAGCCAAGTTTCCGGCGGGTTGACCTACGAGCAGTACTTC. It encodes CASSQVSGGLTYEQYF.